This T cell receptor beta chain comes out of a study of T-cell memory formation after mild COVID-19. Whole-study findings and limits: Clones that shrank (day 15 to 85) were balanced CD4/CD8, whereas later expanders leaned CD4+. Within pre-infection memory, some responding clones were found, suggesting cross-reactive memory joined.

MiXCR, run by TCRdb on the 5' RACE reads, gives a single entry per CDR3 protein. The table includes over 40,000 distinct CDR3 sequences, 12% detected once. This clonotype was seen ten or more times. Its target is unknown. V was clipped by 1 base and J by 5 bases, with 14 bases between them. The CDR3 runs 15 residues. Germline CDR1 LNHNV, CDR2 YYDKDF (reference sequence). V usage is TRBV15 and J usage is TRBJ2-5, with D possibly being TRBD2 (7 bases). Sequencing used PBMCs or a T cell subset sorted from them (not recorded which). The source is a man younger than 30 who had mild COVID-19 (a few samples of this study predate the infection). Cell type and time point are not known. The CDR3 sequence is CATSRVGGAGETQYF. The DNA for the CDR3 is TGTGCCACCAGCAGAGTGGGGGGGGCCGGGGAGACCCAGTACTTC.